Below, 18 T cell receptor beta chains from the same sample are listed, as sequenced in a study of T cell responses to AZD1222 COVID-19 vaccine (dated by TCRdb to about 2021). The method behind the library was the immunoSEQ multiplex PCR assay. This is the immuneACCESS table as TCRdb keeps it, with only in-frame sequences that have V and J called. A part of the clones is gone; compared with another copy, unresolved V genes explain less than half, and the rest is unexplained. This sample lists roughly 150,000 clones; 80% to 90% were detected once. The top ten hold approximately 5.1% of the sample. The sample's time point label is to be understood as: baseline before first vaccination. Specimen: peripheral blood, collected on day 0 of AZD1222 vaccination. The receptors stem from an adult in good health.

The chain carries TRBV7-2 and TRBJ2-7, with D uncertain. The germline gives CDR1 SGHTA, CDR2 FQGNSA. This CDR3 spans 14 amino acids. V gave up 3 bases and J gave up 3 bases, with 12 bases separating them. The CDR3 loop reads CASSFPGPYYEQYF. Here the CDR3 DNA reads TGTGCCAGCAGCTTCCCTGGGCCTTACTACGAGCAGTACTTC.

The genes are TRBV2 and TRBJ2-1, with 9 bases fitting TRBD2. Germline loops: CDR1 SNHLY, CDR2 FYNNEI. There are 14 residues in the CDR3. The V and J ends lost 4 bases and 6 bases, in that order; junction bases with no gene match: 4. The CDR3: CASSGLAVTNEQFF. CDR3 DNA: TGTGCCAGCAGTGGACTAGCGGTCACCAATGAGCAGTTCTTC.

The chain carries TRBV9 and TRBJ1-2; no clear D. This CDR3 comprises 15 residues. CDR1 and CDR2 from the germline V gene are SGDLS and YYNGEE. Trimming took 0 bases from V and 4 from J, leaving 13 bases between them. As DNA, the CDR3 is TGTGCCAGCAGCGTAGAACCGGTATTTGGCTATGGCTACACCTTC. Its protein is CASSVEPVFGYGYTF.

This rearrangement joins TRBV5-6 to TRBJ2-1; TRBD1 might be the D (5 bases). The V gene's germline CDR1 is SGHDT and CDR2 YYEEEE. There are 15 residues in the CDR3. V was trimmed by 4 bases and J by 3 bases, leaving 14 bases between them. CDR3 region: CASSRRTRSYNEQFF. The CDR3 nucleotides read TGTGCCAGCAGCCGGCGGACAAGAAGCTACAATGAGCAGTTCTTC. Looking up the rest from reference TRBV5-6 and TRBJ2-1 gives the full variable domain: DAGVTQSPTHLIKTRGQQVTLRCSPKSGHDTVSWYQQALGQGPQFIFQYYEEEERQRGNFPDRFSGHQFPNYSSELNVNALLLGDSALYLCASSRRTRSYNEQFFGPGTRLTVL.

V and J are TRBV13 and TRBJ2-3; tentatively, D is TRBD2 (5 bases). Per germline, CDR1 PRHDT and CDR2 FYEKMQ (reference sequence). V dropped 3 bases and J dropped 0 bases, with 13 bases sitting between them. CDR3 length: 16 residues. The CDR3 DNA follows: TGTGCCAGCAGCTTGGGCTATGGCGGGAGCACAGATACGCAGTATTTT. Its translation is CASSLGYGGSTDTQYF.

The chain joins TRBV6-5 to TRBJ1-3; TRBD1 might be the D (6 bases). Trimming shortened V by 2 bases and J by 2 bases, and 7 bases separated the two germline ends. The CDR3 extends over 14 amino acids. Per germline, CDR1 MNHEY and CDR2 SVGAGI. CDR3 sequence (DNA): TGTGCCAGCAGTTACCCAGGGGCTGGAAACACCATATATTTT. Its translation: CASSYPGAGNTIYF.

This clone was detected only once. The V call is TRBV2, the J call TRBJ1-1; D is possibly TRBD1 (5 bases). This CDR3 spans 13 amino acids. Germline values: CDR1 SNHLY, CDR2 FYNNEI. V was cut by 7 bases and J by 1 base, with 10 bases left in between. The CDR3: CASTITGNTEAFF. The DNA for the CDR3 is TGTGCCAGCACCATCACAGGGAACACTGAAGCTTTCTTT.

The V gene is TRBV6-5, the J gene TRBJ2-7; a possible D gene is TRBD2 (5 bases). The CDR3 is 14 residues long. The V end lost 7 bases, the J end lost 3 bases, and 16 bases lay between the germline ends. The germline gives CDR1 MNHEY, CDR2 SVGAGI. The CDR3 loop reads CASMARRAVYEQYF. In DNA form, the CDR3 reads TGTGCCAGCATGGCTCGGCGGGCCGTCTACGAGCAGTACTTC.

The V call is TRBV2, the J call TRBJ1-5; 7 bases align to TRBD1. This CDR3 has 15 amino acids. V shed 4 bases, J shed 7 bases, and the junction held 10 bases outside the gene matches. Germline CDR1 and CDR2: SNHLY and FYNNEI. The CDR3 spells CASSGNLGGRQPQHF. DNA for the CDR3: TGTGCCAGCAGTGGGAACCTAGGGGGCAGGCAGCCCCAGCATTTT. The complete variable domain, with remaining parts taken from reference TRBV2 and TRBJ1-5, reads EPEVTQTPSHQVTQMGQEVILRCVPISNHLYFYWYRQILGQKVEFLVSFYNNEISEKSEIFDDQFSVERPDGSNFTLKIRSTKLEDSAMYFCASSGNLGGRQPQHFGDGTRLSIL.

The CDR3 sequence: CASSSNRVGYTF. The DNA of the CDR3 is TGTGCCAGCAGTTCCAACAGGGTAGGCTACACCTTC. V gene TRBV28 combines with J gene TRBJ1-2; a weak D match, TRBD1 (6 bases). This CDR3 contains 12 residues. The germline V and J ends were trimmed by 4 bases and 8 bases, with 11 bases remaining between them. CDR1 MDHEN and CDR2 SYDVKM come from the germline V gene.

The chain has TRBV6-1 and TRBJ1-2; D is unclear. Trimming pared 6 bases from V and 4 bases from J, leaving 18 bases between. This CDR3 region has 15 residues. The V gene's germline CDR1 is MNHNS and CDR2 SASEGT. DNA for the CDR3: TGTGCCAGCAGCCTTGGTCGCGGGCTGACCTATGGCTACACCTTC. It encodes CASSLGRGLTYGYTF.

This chain joins TRBV9 and TRBJ2-3; the match to TRBD2 covers 10 bases. Per germline, CDR1 SGDLS and CDR2 YYNGEE. J lost 1 base, V lost 1 base, and 12 bases had no gene match. The CDR3 has 19 residues. CDR3 in amino acids: CASSVTASGSIIGTDTQYF. The CDR3 region has the DNA TGTGCCAGCAGCGTAACGGCTAGCGGGAGTATCATCGGCACAGATACGCAGTATTTT.

The DNA of the CDR3 is TGTGCCAGCAATTCGAATAGCAATCAGCCCCAGCATTTT. This gives the protein CASNSNSNQPQHF. The chain employs TRBV7-9 and TRBJ1-5; no clear D gene. CDR1 is SEHNR and CDR2 is FQNEAQ in the germline V gene (reference sequence). With 7 bases removed from V and 0 bases from J, the gap between germline ends came to 7 bases. This CDR3 region has 13 residues.

The chain combines TRBV18 with TRBJ1-1; no reliable D call. V lost 1 base and J lost 0, with 9 bases in between. The CDR3 totals 15 residues. Germline V gene sequence: CDR1 KGHSH, CDR2 LQKENI. In DNA form, the CDR3 reads TGTGCCAGCTCACCACAGGGCTTCATGAACACTGAAGCTTTCTTT. Its translation is CASSPQGFMNTEAFF.

This chain links TRBV5-1 with TRBJ1-6; 10 positions match TRBD1. Losses at the gene ends were 6 bases for V and 7 bases for J; bases not matched to a gene: 7. This CDR3 is built from 15 residues. Germline assignment: CDR1 SGHRS and CDR2 YFSETQ. The CDR3 sequence: CASIGGTGENSPLHF. CDR3 coding DNA: TGCGCCAGCATTGGAGGGACAGGGGAAAATTCACCCCTCCACTTT.

The chain carries TRBV10-3 and TRBJ1-1; 7 bases are a match to TRBD1. This CDR3 is 13 amino acids long. The trim removed 6 bases at V and 4 bases at J, leaving 5 bases unmatched. Germline loops: CDR1 ENHRY, CDR2 SYGVKD. CDR3 in DNA: TGTGCCATCAGGACCGGGACAGCCACTGAAGCTTTCTTT. Protein sequence: CAIRTGTATEAFF.

The gene calls are TRBV7-3 and TRBJ2-1; the D is unclear. Germline V gives CDR1 SGHTA, CDR2 FQGTGA. The V gene lost 5 bases and the J gene lost 2 bases, with 13 bases spanning the gap. The CDR3 runs 15 residues. The CDR3 here is CASSPSIGTYNEQFF. CDR3 DNA sequence: TGTGCCAGCAGCCCTAGTATCGGTACCTACAATGAGCAGTTCTTC.

This chain links TRBV7-3 with TRBJ2-1; 15 nucleotides agree with TRBD2. Trimming took 1 base from V and 7 from J; bases not matched to a gene: 5. The CDR3 consists of 17 residues. Per the germline V gene, CDR1 is SGHTA and CDR2 is FQGTGA. CDR3 sequence reads: CASSLNGLAGGGNEQFF. For the CDR3, the DNA is TGTGCCAGCAGCTTAAATGGACTAGCGGGAGGGGGGAATGAGCAGTTCTTC.